This TCR beta chain is drawn from a study of response to subunit inactivated influenza vaccine. Via MiXCR, TCRdb re-called the RT-PCR reads, giving one row per CDR3 protein. Altogether fewer than 800,000 distinct CDR3 sequences are present, less than 20% being singletons, with the ten largest covering roughly 12%. CDR3 length equals 13 residues. Trimming pared 0 bases from V and 0 bases from J, leaving 3 bases between. Germline V gene lookup returns CDR1 SGHRS and CDR2 YFSETQ. Regarding the study as a whole: Each seasonal influenza vaccination, the authors suggested, recruits few new T cells.

This clonotype occurred many times. Its target is not known. Sequences were derived from PBMCs from blood, sampled about 11 days after vaccination. The chain recombines TRBV5-1 with TRBJ1-2; D gene ambiguous. The receptor comes from a middle-aged man who received an inactivated influenza vaccine. The CDR3 DNA is TGCGCCAGCAGCTTGGCCACTAACTATGGCTACACCTTC. Translating it yields CASSLATNYGYTF. Drawing the rest from reference TRBV5-1 and TRBJ1-2, the complete variable domain is KAGVTQTPRYLIKTRGQQVTLSCSPISGHRSVSWYQQTPGQGLQFLFEYFSETQRNKGNFPGRFSGRQFSNSRSEMNVSTLELGDSALYLCASSLATNYGYTFGSGTRLTVV.